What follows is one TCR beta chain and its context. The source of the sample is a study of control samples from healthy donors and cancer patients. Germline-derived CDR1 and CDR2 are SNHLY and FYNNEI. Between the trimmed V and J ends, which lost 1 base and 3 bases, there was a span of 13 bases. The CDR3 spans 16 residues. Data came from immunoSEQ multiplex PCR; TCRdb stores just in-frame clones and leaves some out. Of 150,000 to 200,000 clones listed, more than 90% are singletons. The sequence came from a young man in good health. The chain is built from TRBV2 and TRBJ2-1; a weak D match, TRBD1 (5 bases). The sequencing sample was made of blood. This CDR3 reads CASSEGGSPYYNEQFF. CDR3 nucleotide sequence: TGTGCCAGCAGTGAAGGGGGCAGCCCTTACTACAATGAGCAGTTCTTC.